The clone carrying this T cell receptor beta chain was recorded many times. What it recognizes is unknown. These data come from a study of neurological immune-mediated disorders. General study findings and limits: Healthy controls had more TCR clonal expansion than multiple sclerosis, which showed the least, whereas HTLV-1-associated myelopathy showed the most. One related-CDR3 cluster, found by phylogenetic grouping, held repertoires of 18 of 34 multiple sclerosis patients and is a possible signature.

Per the germline V gene, CDR1 is DFQATT and CDR2 is SNEGSKA (reference sequence). V gave up 5 bases and J gave up 0 bases, with 17 bases separating them. This CDR3 contains 15 residues. 5'RACE employing 10-nucleotide random UMIs yielded the cDNA. MiXCR, applied by TCRdb to the 5' RACE reads, yields one record per CDR3 protein. Altogether tens of thousands of distinct CDR3 sequences are present, roughly 3.5% being singletons, with the ten largest covering around 3.1%. This receptor was obtained from a woman in her fifties or sixties with multiple sclerosis. The gene calls are TRBV20-1 and TRBJ2-7; possible D gene TRBD2, 5 bases. Material: PBMCs. DNA of the CDR3: TGCAGTGCTCGGAGGTGGGCCACAAGCTCCTACGAGCAGTACTTC. Residues: CSARRWATSSYEQYF.